Below, 12 T cell receptor beta chains from the same sample are listed, as sequenced in a study of identical twins. TCRdb reprocessed the 5' RACE reads via MiXCR and lists one record per CDR3 protein. The data hold around 690,000 distinct CDR3 sequences, with about 20% observed a single time. Another study also made use of these data, one on T cells expressing NK-cell markers.

The specimen was PBMCs. The receptor source for this set is a woman aged 18-29 years in good health.

The chain carries TRBV12-3 or TRBV12-4 and TRBJ1-5; D gene unclear. V was shortened by 2 bases and J by 9 bases, with 14 bases between the two germline ends. The CDR3 runs to 14 residues. In DNA, the CDR3 is TGTGCCAGCAGTTTATATTGGCCGGCGGGGCCCCAGCATTTT. It specifies CASSLYWPAGPQHF.

There are many counts of this clonotype. The chain employs TRBV10-2 and TRBJ1-5, with TRBD1 matching 8 bases. V shed 6 bases and J 5 bases; nucleotides not matched to a gene: 9. The CDR3 has 15 residues. The V gene's germline CDR1 is WSHSY and CDR2 SAAADI. CDR3 nucleotide sequence: TGCGCCAGCAGAGGACAGGGTAGGGAAGATCAGCCCCAGCATTTT. Residues: CASRGQGREDQPQHF.

This clonotype was counted only a few times. This rearrangement joins TRBV15 to TRBJ2-7; D call uncertain. Germline V gives CDR1 LNHNV, CDR2 YYDKDF (reference sequence). V was shortened by 5 bases and J by 5 bases, with 10 bases between the two germline ends. The CDR3 loop spans 12 amino acids. CDR3 loop: CATSYRRNEQYF. In DNA form, the CDR3 reads TGTGCCACCAGCTACAGACGCAACGAGCAGTACTTC.

The chain combines TRBV6-5 with TRBJ2-3; tentatively, D is TRBD1 (5 bases). V was shortened by 0 bases and J by 2 bases, with 9 bases between the two germline ends. Germline-derived CDR1 and CDR2 are MNHEY and SVGAGI. The CDR3 is 15 amino acids. The CDR3 DNA is TGTGCCAGCAGTTACTCGATAGGGGTCACAGATACGCAGTATTTT. As protein: CASSYSIGVTDTQYF.

The gene calls are TRBV20-1 and TRBJ2-1; D is ambiguous. This CDR3 is 13 amino acids long. CDR1 is DFQATT and CDR2 is SNEGSKA in the germline V gene (reference sequence). Deletions cut 4 bases from V and 4 bases from J, with 11 bases between. The CDR3 DNA is TGCAGTGCTACCCCCCGGACGTACAATGAGCAGTTCTTC. This translates into CSATPRTYNEQFF.

This clonotype was recorded a few times. The rearrangement joins TRBV7-2 to TRBJ2-4, with D perhaps matching TRBD1 (6 bases). Germline values: CDR1 SGHTA, CDR2 FQGNSA. V lost 4 bases to trimming and J lost 3 bases, with 10 bases between them. This CDR3 comprises 14 residues. CDR3 residues: CASSSTGGKNIQYF. CDR3 DNA sequence: TGTGCCAGCAGCTCGACAGGCGGCAAAAACATTCAGTACTTC.

This clonotype was detected many times. The chain is built from TRBV21-1 and TRBJ2-4; the tabulated D call, TRBD1, remains unverified against the DNA. TRBV21-1 is noted as a pseudogene. The CDR3 covers 16 residues. CDR3 nucleotide sequence: TGTGCCAGCAGCAAAGAATGGGGGTCCGAGGAAAACATTCAGTACTTC. Encoded protein: CASSKEWGSEENIQYF.

This sequence joins TRBV9 and TRBJ2-1, with TRBD2 identical over 9 bases. Germline V lookup: CDR1 SGDLS, CDR2 YYNGEE. V was pared by 1 base and J by 10 bases, with 12 bases of the junction left unmatched. The CDR3 length is 16 residues. CDR3 nucleotide sequence: TGTGCCAGCAGCGTACGAATAGCGGGAGACCTGGAAGAGCAGTTCTTC. Protein sequence: CASSVRIAGDLEEQFF.

This clonotype showed up many times. V gene TRBV7-9 combines with J gene TRBJ2-7, with D perhaps matching TRBD1 (6 bases). The CDR3 length is 13 residues. Germline V lookup: CDR1 SEHNR, CDR2 FQNEAQ (reference sequence). The V and J ends lost 5 bases and 7 bases respectively, with 15 bases between them. CDR3 nucleotides: TGTGCCAGCAGCCCACAGGGCCCTGGTGAGCAGTACTTC. Its translation: CASSPQGPGEQYF. The whole variable domain, remainder taken from reference TRBV7-9 and TRBJ2-7, is DTGVSQNPRHKITKRGQNVTFRCDPISEHNRLYWYRQTLGQGPEFLTYFQNEAQLEKSRLLSDRFSAERPKGSFSTLEIQRTEQGDSAMYLCASSPQGPGEQYFGPGTRLTVT.

Only one count was recorded for this clonotype. The chain is built from TRBV24-1 and TRBJ2-3, with D perhaps matching TRBD2 (5 bases). The CDR3 spans 13 residues. Looked up from germline, CDR1 is KGHDR and CDR2 is SFDVKD. Trimming removed 3 bases from V and 6 bases from J, with 9 bases in between. The CDR3 DNA follows: TGTGCCACCAGTGATGGGAGTTCCGATACGCAGTATTTT. Translating gives CATSDGSSDTQYF.

The J gene is TRBJ2-5, the V gene TRBV10-3; the match to TRBD2 covers 8 bases. CDR3 length equals 17 residues. The junction had 8 bases not matched to a gene; V was cut back by 0 bases and J by 2 bases. Germline V gene data show CDR1 as ENHRY and CDR2 as SYGVKD. DNA for the CDR3: TGTGCCATCAGTGAGTCAACTAGCGGAGGGGGGCAAGAGACCCAGTACTTC. Translation: CAISESTSGGGQETQYF.

This clonotype has at least ten counts. V gene TRBV6-1 combines with J gene TRBJ2-7; 10 nucleotides line up with TRBD2. V was pared by 5 bases and J by 3 bases, with 4 bases of the junction left unmatched. The CDR3 consists of 14 residues. The germline V gene encodes CDR1 MNHNS and CDR2 SASEGT. The CDR3 DNA is TGTGCCAGCAGTCTAGCGGGAGTTGGCTACGAGCAGTACTTC. Translated: CASSLAGVGYEQYF.